The clone carrying this T cell receptor beta chain has at least ten counts. Its antigen is as yet unknown. This record belongs to a study of neurological immune-mediated disorders. Findings and caveats of the study: HTLV-1-associated myelopathy led in TCR clonal expansion, while multiple sclerosis ranked lowest, below healthy controls.

V was trimmed by 6 bases and J by 2 bases, leaving 11 bases between them. CDR1 and CDR2 from the germline V gene are SNHLY and FYNNEI. This CDR3 is built from 13 residues. For the unsorted libraries, 2 million PBMCs stored at -80 C served as input. The team produced cDNA through 5'RACE using 10-nucleotide random UMIs. Whenever a sequencing run was performed, it yielded over 170 million TCR-beta sequences from 15-18 subjects. One entry per CDR3 protein, called by TCRdb with MiXCR from the 5' RACE reads. The profile covers about 65,000 distinct CDR3 sequences, with under 5% appearing a single time and under 3% taken by the ten largest.

Sequenced material: PBMCs. The chain recombines TRBV2 with TRBJ2-7, with D perhaps assigned TRBD1 or TRBD2 (5 bases each). This TCR was recovered from a middle-aged man with multiple sclerosis. CDR3 amino acids: CASRPGPTYEQYF. The CDR3 nucleotides are TGTGCCAGCAGGCCGGGACCGACCTACGAGCAGTACTTC.